The 17 T cell receptor beta chains given below trace back to one sample, sequenced in a study of blood T cell repertoires in COVID-19. Measured with immunoSEQ multiplex PCR; TCRdb has only the in-frame clones, and not every one. The sample carries fewer than 350,000 clones, about nine tenths recorded once. Input material: PBMCs or T cells enriched from blood (not recorded which). These receptors all stem from a woman aged 40 to 50 who had recovered from COVID-19.

The chain links TRBV2 to TRBJ1-4; 7 nucleotides align to TRBD1. The CDR3 covers 14 residues. From germline, CDR1 is SNHLY and CDR2 FYNNEI. The ends lost 7 bases at V and 8 bases at J; junction bases unmatched: 10. The CDR3 nucleotides read TGTGCCAGCATGATTCGGACAGGCTACGAAAAACTGTTTTTT. It codes for CASMIRTGYEKLFF. The complete variable domain, with remaining parts taken from reference TRBV2 and TRBJ1-4, reads EPEVTQTPSHQVTQMGQEVILRCVPISNHLYFYWYRQILGQKVEFLVSFYNNEISEKSEIFDDQFSVERPDGSNFTLKIRSTKLEDSAMYFCASMIRTGYEKLFFGSGTQLSVL.

The chain has TRBV9 and TRBJ1-1; D gene uncertain. The V gene's germline CDR1 is SGDLS and CDR2 YYNGEE. This CDR3 comprises 13 residues. V was clipped by 0 bases and J by 4 bases, with 7 bases between them. The CDR3 reads CASSVGPGTEAFF. CDR3 nucleotide sequence: TGTGCCAGCAGCGTAGGACCGGGCACTGAAGCTTTCTTT. Filled out from reference TRBV9 and TRBJ1-1, the complete variable domain reads DSGVTQTPKHLITATGQRVTLRCSPRSGDLSVYWYQQSLDQGLQFLIQYYNGEERAKGNILERFSAQQFPDLHSELNLSSLELGDSALYFCASSVGPGTEAFFGQGTRLTVV.

The chain is built from TRBV5-1 and TRBJ2-1; TRBD2 might be the D (7 bases). The V gene's germline CDR1 is SGHRS and CDR2 YFSETQ. V was cut by 6 bases and J by 3 bases, with 19 bases left in between. This CDR3 spans 16 amino acids. In DNA, the CDR3 is TGCGCCAGCACTGTCGGGGGGCCCCTTATCTACAATGAGCAGTTCTTC. It codes for CASTVGGPLIYNEQFF.

This sequence joins TRBV4-3 and TRBJ2-3, with 9 nucleotides matching TRBD2. Germline values: CDR1 LGHNA, CDR2 YSLEER. The V segment lost 4 bases and the J segment 4 bases; nucleotides outside the gene matches: 6. There are 15 residues in the CDR3. CDR3 nucleotides: TGCGCCAGCAGCCCACGGACTAGCGAATCAGATACGCAGTATTTT. This encodes CASSPRTSESDTQYF.

The chain uses TRBV3-1 (or the pseudogene TRBV3-2) and TRBJ2-3, with D perhaps TRBD1 (5 bases). The CDR3 contains 12 residues. CDR1 and CDR2 (germline): LGHDT, YNNKEL (reference sequence). V lost 4 bases, J lost 6 bases, and 8 bases lay in between. DNA for the CDR3: TGTGCCAGCAGCCTGAAGGGGGATACGCAGTATTTT. Its translation is CASSLKGDTQYF.

V and J are TRBV19 and TRBJ2-3; 7 bases match TRBD2. The germline V gene has CDR1 LNHDA and CDR2 SQIVND (reference sequence). V gave up 2 bases and J gave up 0 bases; unmatched junction bases: 5. The CDR3 consists of 16 residues. CDR3 loop: CASSIWERGSTDTQYF. DNA of the CDR3: TGTGCCAGTAGTATATGGGAGCGGGGAAGCACAGATACGCAGTATTTT.

The chain is built from TRBV11-3 and TRBJ2-7; no definite D call. The length of the CDR3 is 15 residues. In germline, CDR1 is SGHNT, CDR2 YENEEA. Trimming took off 1 base at V and 2 bases at J, with 12 bases between the two ends. Written as DNA, the CDR3 is TGTGCCAGCAGCTTAGGTCATCCACAGCCCTACGAGCAGTACTTC. Its protein is CASSLGHPQPYEQYF. The full variable domain, in which reference TRBV11-3 and TRBJ2-7 provide the parts outside the CDR3, is EAGVVQSPRYKIIEKKQPVAFWCNPISGHNTLYWYLQNLGQGPELLIRYENEEAVDDSQLPKDRFSAERLKGVDSTLKIQPAELGDSAVYLCASSLGHPQPYEQYFGPGTRLTVT.

The chain is built from TRBV24-1 and TRBJ1-5; 7 positions match TRBD1. Germline-derived CDR1 and CDR2 are KGHDR and SFDVKD. Trimming at V came to 5 bases and at J to 3 bases, leaving 3 bases not matched to a gene. CDR3 length: 14 amino acids. Here the CDR3 DNA reads TGTGCCACCAGTGCAGGGGGGACCAATCAGCCCCAGCATTTT. Translation gives CATSAGGTNQPQHF.

CDR3 residues: CASSLGDRTYNEQFF. In nucleotides, the CDR3 is TGTGCCAGCAGCCTCGGGGACAGGACATACAATGAGCAGTTCTTC. The chain carries TRBV3-1 (or the pseudogene TRBV3-2) and TRBJ2-1; TRBD1 matches at 8 bases. The length of the CDR3 is 15 residues. Trimming removed 4 bases from V and 4 bases from J; junction bases left unmatched: 6. From germline, CDR1 is LGHDT and CDR2 YNNKEL (reference sequence).

This clone has more than one count but fewer than ten. The J gene is TRBJ2-4, the V gene TRBV6-6, with D unresolved. Germline lookup yields CDR1 MNHNY and CDR2 SVGAGI (reference sequence). Between the trimmed V and J ends, which lost 4 bases and 8 bases, there was a span of 6 bases. This CDR3 spans 11 amino acids. Written as DNA, the CDR3 is TGTGCCAGCAGTTCCGTCGACATTCAGTACTTC. This encodes CASSSVDIQYF.

The J gene is TRBJ2-3, the V gene TRBV10-3, with TRBD2 identical over 11 bases. Looked up from germline, CDR1 is ENHRY and CDR2 is SYGVKD. The CDR3 has 15 amino acids. V shed 10 bases, J shed 2 bases, and the junction held 8 bases outside the gene matches. The CDR3 coding sequence is TGTGCCACCCGCCCTAGCGGGGGGTTCACAGATACGCAGTATTTT. Translation: CATRPSGGFTDTQYF.

This clone was detected a few times. V is TRBV5-1 and J is TRBJ1-2; 7 nucleotides agree with TRBD1. CDR1 is SGHRS and CDR2 is YFSETQ in the germline V gene. Trimming removed 0 bases from V and 7 bases from J; junction bases left unmatched: 3. The CDR3 runs 13 residues. CDR3 loop: CASSLGQGFGYTF. CDR3 sequence (DNA): TGCGCCAGCAGCTTGGGACAGGGCTTTGGCTACACCTTC. The entire variable domain, with the rest obtained from reference TRBV5-1 and TRBJ1-2, is as follows: KAGVTQTPRYLIKTRGQQVTLSCSPISGHRSVSWYQQTPGQGLQFLFEYFSETQRNKGNFPGRFSGRQFSNSRSEMNVSTLELGDSALYLCASSLGQGFGYTFGSGTRLTVV.

The rearrangement links TRBV9 to TRBJ2-5; tentatively, D is TRBD2 (6 bases). The V and J ends lost 1 base and 2 bases respectively, with 15 bases between them. Per the germline V gene, CDR1 is SGDLS and CDR2 is YYNGEE. The CDR3 extends over 16 amino acids. The CDR3 sequence: CASSVNPRGDQETQYF. CDR3 sequence (DNA): TGTGCCAGCAGCGTAAACCCACGCGGGGATCAAGAGACCCAGTACTTC.

The V gene is TRBV28, the J gene TRBJ1-1, with D maybe TRBD1 (5 bases). Germline CDR1 is MDHEN and CDR2 is SYDVKM. This CDR3 contains 14 residues. V lost 5 bases and J 1 base, leaving 11 bases between the germline ends. The CDR3: CASSNGGGNTEAFF. CDR3 bases: TGTGCCAGCAGTAACGGCGGGGGGAACACTGAAGCTTTCTTT.

The CDR3 loop is CASTWGSGSQETQYF. In DNA, the CDR3 is TGCGCCAGCACCTGGGGTAGCGGGAGCCAAGAGACCCAGTACTTC. The chain uses TRBV5-1 and TRBJ2-5, with 9 bases fitting TRBD2. Germline lookup yields CDR1 SGHRS and CDR2 YFSETQ. The CDR3 length is 15 residues. The J segment lost 1 base and the V segment lost 6 bases, leaving 7 bases of the junction unmatched.

The J gene is TRBJ1-2, the V gene TRBV5-6, with 7 bases matching TRBD1. The CDR3 runs 16 residues. The germline V gene encodes CDR1 SGHDT and CDR2 YYEEEE. After removal of 4 bases from V and 4 bases from J, the junction contained 13 bases not matched to a gene. This CDR3 is CASSLPTGPSLYGYTF. In DNA, the CDR3 is TGTGCCAGCAGCCTCCCGACAGGGCCTTCACTCTATGGCTACACCTTC.

The rearrangement links TRBV9 to TRBJ2-5; D unresolved. The CDR3 has 15 residues. In germline, CDR1 is SGDLS, CDR2 YYNGEE. The V end was cut by 0 bases, the J end by 4 bases, with 13 bases between. CDR3 DNA: TGTGCCAGCAGCGTAGCCCCCTCAATGGCAGAGACCCAGTACTTC. This codes for CASSVAPSMAETQYF.